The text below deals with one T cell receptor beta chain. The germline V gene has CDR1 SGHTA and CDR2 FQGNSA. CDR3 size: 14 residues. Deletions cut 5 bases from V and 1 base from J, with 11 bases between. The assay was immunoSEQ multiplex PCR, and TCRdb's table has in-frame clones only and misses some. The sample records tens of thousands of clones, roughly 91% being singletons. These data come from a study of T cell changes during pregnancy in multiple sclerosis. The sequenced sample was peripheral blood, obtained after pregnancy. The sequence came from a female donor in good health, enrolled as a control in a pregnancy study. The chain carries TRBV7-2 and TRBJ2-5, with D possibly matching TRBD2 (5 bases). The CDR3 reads CASSPDGLQETQYF. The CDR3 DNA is TGTGCCAGCAGCCCGGACGGACTCCAAGAGACCCAGTACTTC. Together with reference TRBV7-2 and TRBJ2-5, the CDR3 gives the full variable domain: GAGVSQSPSNKVTEKGKDVELRCDPISGHTALYWYRQSLGQGLEFLIYFQGNSAPDKSGLPSDRFSAERTGGSVSTLTIQRTQQEDSAVYLCASSPDGLQETQYFGPGTRLLVL.